The text below deals with one TCR beta chain. Its matching antigen is unknown. The V and J ends lost 3 bases and 5 bases respectively, with 19 bases between them. The V gene's germline CDR1 is SGHTA and CDR2 FQGNSA. This CDR3 is built from 16 residues. The data stem from a study of cytotoxic CD8 clonotypes in ibrutinib-treated CLL. In the study overall: Within the patient group, about a dozen were relapsed/refractory and some 16 treatment-naive, and some 17 were IGHV unmutated. General study results and limits: With treatment, public clonotypes, which were uncommon, either contracted or remained stable. At progression, clonality fell back toward baseline after rising at ibrutinib response.

Investigators sought sequencing depths of between 1 in 200,000 and 1 in 1 million T cells. Method: immunoSEQ multiplex PCR; TCRdb's copy keeps in-frame clones and lacks some. The sample includes some 350,000 clones, 67% seen only once; the top ten take 6.3%. This sequence was found in a human donor with chronic lymphocytic leukemia. The material sequenced was PBMCs, taken after 36 months of ibrutinib treatment. V and J are TRBV7-2 and TRBJ1-2; no reliable D call. In nucleotides, the CDR3 is TGTGCCAGCAGCTTGGGAGAGGATCTCCGGCGGTATGGCTACACCTTC. Translating it yields CASSLGEDLRRYGYTF. The full variable domain, completed using reference TRBV7-2 and TRBJ1-2, is GAGVSQSPSNKVTEKGKDVELRCDPISGHTALYWYRQSLGQGLEFLIYFQGNSAPDKSGLPSDRFSAERTGGSVSTLTIQRTQQEDSAVYLCASSLGEDLRRYGYTFGSGTRLTVV.